The 20 T cell receptor beta chains listed next were all sequenced from one sample in a study of T cell changes during pregnancy in multiple sclerosis. Here immunoSEQ multiplex PCR was the method, and the copy in TCRdb shows in-frame clones only, minus some. The sample carries 50,000 or so clones, more than 90% recorded once. The specimen was CD4+ T cells from peripheral blood mononuclear cells, collected before pregnancy. Receptors were obtained from a female donor with multiple sclerosis, enrolled in a pregnancy study.

V is TRBV18 and J is TRBJ2-1, with 8 bases identical to TRBD2. The CDR3 covers 17 residues. Germline CDR1 reads KGHSH; CDR2 reads LQKENI. The V and J ends lost 3 bases and 7 bases, in that order; junction bases with no gene match: 14. CDR3 sequence (DNA): TGTGCCAGCTCACCCAGGACTAGCAAAGGTAGTGGGAATGAGCAGTTCTTC. Protein sequence: CASSPRTSKGSGNEQFF.

The chain couples TRBV7-2 to TRBJ2-2, with 7 positions matching TRBD1. V lost 2 bases to trimming and J lost 4 bases; unmatched junction nucleotides: 10. The CDR3 totals 17 residues. Germline CDR1 SGHTA, CDR2 FQGNSA. Written as DNA, the CDR3 is TGTGCCAGCAGCTTACTCGCCGGGACAGCCCCCACCGGGGAGCTGTTTTTT. Translation gives CASSLLAGTAPTGELFF.

This chain links TRBV19 with TRBJ2-1; 7 bases line up with TRBD2. The ends lost 6 bases at V and 7 bases at J; junction bases unmatched: 12. The CDR3 contains 15 residues. CDR1 and CDR2 from the germline V gene are LNHDA and SQIVND (reference sequence). The CDR3 coding sequence is TGTGCCAGTAGATACCGAGGGCGGGAGAATAATGAGCAGTTCTTC. Translating gives CASRYRGRENNEQFF.

On this clone itself: Because the CDR3 is missing its conserved closing phenylalanine or tryptophan, this is likely a read error. The DNA is left out, because the CDR3 cannot be placed on it with certainty; the CDR3 is given as TCRdb lists it. This chain links TRBV2 with TRBJ1-5. Germline CDR1 SNHLY, CDR2 FYNNEI. Ends included, the CDR3 has 8 residues. CDR3 residues: CASSVRGS.

The V call is TRBV13, the J call TRBJ2-7; 7 positions agree with TRBD1. Losses at the gene ends were 5 bases for V and 2 bases for J; bases not matched to a gene: 9. CDR3 length: 15 amino acids. CDR1 PRHDT and CDR2 FYEKMQ come from the germline V gene (reference sequence). The CDR3 loop is CASSPRQGTAYEQYF. CDR3 sequence (DNA): TGTGCCAGCAGCCCAAGACAGGGTACGGCCTACGAGCAGTACTTC.

CDR3 in DNA: TGTGCCAGCAGTTTAACTATCGGGGAGACCCAGTACTTC. It encodes CASSLTIGETQYF. V usage is TRBV7-9 and J usage is TRBJ2-5; D is unclear. The CDR3 has 13 residues. V dropped 6 bases and J dropped 5 bases, with 13 bases sitting between them. Germline CDR1 is SEHNR and CDR2 is FQNEAQ (reference sequence).

The V call is TRBV10-2, the J call TRBJ2-5; D perhaps matches TRBD1 (6 bases). Germline V CDR1 and CDR2: WSHSY, SAAADI. The CDR3 extends over 13 amino acids. Trimming left V 4 bases short and J 3 bases short, with 9 bases between. The CDR3 nucleotides read TGCGCCAGCAGTGGGACAGACGAAGAGACCCAGTACTTC. Its protein is CASSGTDEETQYF.

The chain links TRBV6-5 to TRBJ2-7; maybe TRBD1 (6 bases). The germline V gene has CDR1 MNHEY and CDR2 SVGAGI. V was trimmed by 5 bases and J by 6 bases, leaving 11 bases between them. CDR3 length: 12 amino acids. This CDR3 reads CASSPTGSEQYF. CDR3 coding DNA: TGTGCCAGCAGTCCGACAGGCTCCGAGCAGTACTTC.

This clone was observed a few times. The rearrangement joins TRBV7-3 to TRBJ2-1; tentatively, D is TRBD2 (5 bases). This CDR3 spans 16 amino acids. V dropped 2 bases and J dropped 1 base, with 12 bases sitting between them. Germline-derived CDR1 and CDR2 are SGHTA and FQGTGA. The CDR3 bases are TGTGCCAGCAGCTTACTAGGCGGAGGATCCTACAATGAGCAGTTCTTC. Translated, it gives CASSLLGGGSYNEQFF.

V gene TRBV11-2 combines with J gene TRBJ2-1, with TRBD2 as a possible D gene (5 bases). The germline V and J ends were trimmed by 3 bases and 4 bases, with 13 bases remaining between them. This CDR3 has 15 residues. Germline assignment: CDR1 SGHAT and CDR2 FQNNGV. The CDR3 sequence is CASSLGSGKYNEQFF. The CDR3 DNA is TGTGCCAGCAGCTTGGGGAGTGGGAAGTACAATGAGCAGTTCTTC.

The count of this clone is one. The genes are TRBV27 and TRBJ2-2; the match to TRBD2 covers 11 bases. V was pared by 4 bases and J by 6 bases, with 13 bases of the junction left unmatched. The germline CDR1 and CDR2 sequences are MNHEY and SMNVEV (reference sequence). The CDR3 extends over 18 amino acids. CDR3 loop: CASSSLSGRDLKSGELFF. For the CDR3, the DNA is TGTGCCAGCAGTTCCCTTAGCGGGAGGGATTTGAAATCCGGGGAGCTGTTTTTT.

The chain carries TRBV7-6 and TRBJ1-2; D may be TRBD1 (5 bases). The ends were cut back, 4 bases at V and 7 bases at J, with 19 bases in the middle. The length of the CDR3 is 15 residues. Germline V gene sequence: CDR1 SGHVS, CDR2 FNYEAQ. CDR3 region: CASSSDSGFWGGYTF. CDR3 sequence (DNA): TGTGCCAGCAGCTCCGACTCAGGGTTTTGGGGTGGCTACACCTTC.

J is TRBJ2-1 and V is TRBV7-6; perhaps TRBD1 as D (6 bases). The CDR3 runs to 17 residues. The germline gives CDR1 SGHVS, CDR2 FNYEAQ. Trimming shortened V by 0 bases and J by 0 bases, and 12 bases separated the two germline ends. CDR3 residues: CASSLAGDISSYNEQFF. The CDR3 nucleotides are TGTGCCAGCAGCTTAGCTGGGGACATAAGCTCCTACAATGAGCAGTTCTTC.

V is TRBV28 and J is TRBJ1-1; D not certain. The CDR3 contains 14 residues. Germline lookup yields CDR1 MDHEN and CDR2 SYDVKM. The ends were cut back, 6 bases at V and 2 bases at J, with 13 bases in the middle. The CDR3 reads CASRLGPDNTEAFF. For the CDR3, the DNA is TGTGCCAGCAGACTAGGGCCGGACAACACTGAAGCTTTCTTT.

This clone was seen only once. V usage is TRBV11-2 and J usage is TRBJ1-3; D remains unclear. Germline CDR1 SGHAT, CDR2 FQNNGV. V gave up 0 bases and J gave up 4 bases, with 16 bases separating them. This CDR3 has 17 amino acids. The CDR3 DNA follows: TGTGCCAGCAGCTTAGATTCCGCCGGTCTATTCGGAAACACCATATATTTT. It specifies CASSLDSAGLFGNTIYF.

V is TRBV25-1 and J is TRBJ2-5; 8 bases match TRBD2. From germline, CDR1 is MGHDK and CDR2 SYGVNS. There are 15 residues in the CDR3. V shed 6 bases, J shed 5 bases, and the junction held 11 bases outside the gene matches. The CDR3 loop reads CASRRGSGSSETQYF. DNA for the CDR3: TGTGCCAGCAGACGGGGGAGCGGGAGTAGTGAGACCCAGTACTTC.

V and J are TRBV5-4 and TRBJ2-5, with 7 nucleotides matching TRBD2. This CDR3 is 17 amino acids long. With V trimmed by 4 bases and J by 0 bases, 12 bases remained unmatched. Germline CDR1 and CDR2: SGHNT and YYREEE (reference sequence). The CDR3 DNA reads TGTGCCAGCAGCCCCAAGAAAGCGGGGCTAAACCAAGAGACCCAGTACTTC. Protein sequence: CASSPKKAGLNQETQYF.

This chain links TRBV19 with TRBJ1-2; 8 bases line up with TRBD1. The V gene end was trimmed by 4 bases and the J gene end by 5 bases; junction bases not matched to a gene: 9. Germline CDR1 is LNHDA and CDR2 is SQIVND (reference sequence). The CDR3 is 15 residues long. The CDR3 sequence: CASSTAGGAKYGYTF. In DNA form, the CDR3 reads TGTGCCAGTAGTACGGCAGGGGGCGCCAAGTATGGCTACACCTTC.

The V gene is TRBV30, the J gene TRBJ2-1; 8 positions agree with TRBD2. The CDR3 is 11 residues long. Germline CDR1 GTSNPN, CDR2 SVGIG (reference sequence). Germline trimming cut 4 bases from V and 12 bases from J; bases unmatched to any gene: 5. In DNA, the CDR3 is TGTGCCTGGACTAGCGGGTTGCCGCAGTTCTTC. Translating gives CAWTSGLPQFF.

The chain recombines TRBV7-9 with TRBJ1-5, with D possibly matching TRBD1 (6 bases). Germline lookup yields CDR1 SEHNR and CDR2 FQNEAQ (reference sequence). The CDR3 loop spans 16 amino acids. Trimming took 5 bases from V and 3 from J, leaving 17 bases between them. DNA of the CDR3: TGTGCCAGCAGCAGGGGGGGAGGGGTTGACAATCAGCCCCAGCATTTT. As protein: CASSRGGGVDNQPQHF. Drawing the rest from reference TRBV7-9 and TRBJ1-5, the complete variable domain is DTGVSQNPRHKITKRGQNVTFRCDPISEHNRLYWYRQTLGQGPEFLTYFQNEAQLEKSRLLSDRFSAERPKGSFSTLEIQRTEQGDSAMYLCASSRGGGVDNQPQHFGDGTRLSIL.